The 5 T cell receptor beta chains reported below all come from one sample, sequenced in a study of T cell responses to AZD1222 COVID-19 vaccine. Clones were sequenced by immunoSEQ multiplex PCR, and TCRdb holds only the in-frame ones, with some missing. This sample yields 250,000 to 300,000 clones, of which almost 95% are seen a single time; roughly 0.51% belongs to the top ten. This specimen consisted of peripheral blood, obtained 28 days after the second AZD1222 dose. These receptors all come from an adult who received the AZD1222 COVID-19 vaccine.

CDR3 sequence: CSVQMGSGTEAFF. The CDR3 coding sequence is TGCAGCGTCCAAATGGGATCCGGCACTGAAGCTTTCTTT. The rearrangement uses TRBV29-1 and TRBJ1-1; no firm D call. Between the trimmed V and J ends, which lost 6 bases and 4 bases, there was a span of 15 bases. Per the germline V gene, CDR1 is SQVTM and CDR2 is ANQGSEA. CDR3 length equals 13 residues.

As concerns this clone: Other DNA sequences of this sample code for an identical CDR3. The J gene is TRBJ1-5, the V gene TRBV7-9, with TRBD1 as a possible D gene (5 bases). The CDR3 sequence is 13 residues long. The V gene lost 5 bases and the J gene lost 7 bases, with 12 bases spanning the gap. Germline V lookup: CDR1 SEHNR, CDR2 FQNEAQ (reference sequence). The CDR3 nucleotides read TGTGCCAGCAGCCTCGGTGGGGGACAGCCCCAGCATTTT. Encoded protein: CASSLGGGQPQHF. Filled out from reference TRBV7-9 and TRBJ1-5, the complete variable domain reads DTGVSQNPRHKITKRGQNVTFRCDPISEHNRLYWYRQTLGQGPEFLTYFQNEAQLEKSRLLSDRFSAERPKGSFSTLEIQRTEQGDSAMYLCASSLGGGQPQHFGDGTRLSIL.

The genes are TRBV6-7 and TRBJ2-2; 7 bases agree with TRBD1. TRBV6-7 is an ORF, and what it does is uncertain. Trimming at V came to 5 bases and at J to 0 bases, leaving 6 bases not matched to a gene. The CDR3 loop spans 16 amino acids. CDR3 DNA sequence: TGTGCCAGCAGTAATCCGGGACAGCCGAACACCGGGGAGCTGTTTTTT. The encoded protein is CASSNPGQPNTGELFF.

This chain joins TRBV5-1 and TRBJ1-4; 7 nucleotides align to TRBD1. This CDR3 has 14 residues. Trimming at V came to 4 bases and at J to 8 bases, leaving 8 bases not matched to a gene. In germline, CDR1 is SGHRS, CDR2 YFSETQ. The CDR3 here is CASSLTWTGEKLFF. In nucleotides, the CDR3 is TGCGCCAGCAGCCTAACATGGACAGGCGAAAAACTGTTTTTT.

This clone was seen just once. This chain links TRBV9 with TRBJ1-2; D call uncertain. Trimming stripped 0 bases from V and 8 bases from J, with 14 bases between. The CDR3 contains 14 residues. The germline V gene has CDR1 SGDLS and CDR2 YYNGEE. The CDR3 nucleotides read TGTGCCAGCAGCGTAGAATTAGGGCCTGGAGGCTACACCTTC. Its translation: CASSVELGPGGYTF.